These 27 T cell receptor beta chains were sequenced from one sample in a study of blood T cell repertoires in COVID-19. The table came from immunoSEQ multiplex PCR; TCRdb's copy has only in-frame clones and leaves some out. In the table there are a few hundred thousand clones, 80% to 90% of which are singletons. Sequencing was carried out using PBMCs or T cells enriched from blood (not recorded which). These TCRs come from a woman younger than 45 who had recovered from COVID-19.

This chain links TRBV27 with TRBJ1-5; D is perhaps TRBD1 (6 bases). The CDR3 is made up of 17 amino acids. The ends were cut back, 5 bases at V and 2 bases at J, with 19 bases in the middle. Per the germline V gene, CDR1 is MNHEY and CDR2 is SMNVEV (reference sequence). The CDR3 nucleotides read TGTGCCAGCAGTACGAACCTCAGGGGTCGGGGCAATCAGCCCCAGCATTTT. Amino acid sequence: CASSTNLRGRGNQPQHF.

The gene calls are TRBV6-6 and TRBJ2-1; 10 nucleotides agree with TRBD1. V dropped 5 bases and J dropped 7; count of bases not matched to a gene: 17. Germline-derived CDR1 and CDR2 are MNHNY and SVGAGI (reference sequence). The CDR3 contains 18 residues. The CDR3 DNA is TGTGCCAGCAGTCTACAGGGGGGGGGACAGGGGATCGGGAATGAGCAGTTCTTC. Encoded protein: CASSLQGGGQGIGNEQFF.

This clone has a handful of counts. The V call is TRBV24-1, the J call TRBJ1-2; no clear D. The V gene's germline CDR1 is KGHDR and CDR2 SFDVKD. The CDR3 runs to 13 residues. The V end was cut by 1 base, the J end by 6 bases, with 8 bases between. CDR3 DNA sequence: TGTGCCACCAGTGATTTTTCCAGGAATGGCTACACCTTC. It codes for CATSDFSRNGYTF.

The rearrangement uses TRBV15 and TRBJ1-5; perhaps TRBD1 as D (5 bases). CDR3 length: 16 amino acids. V gave up 0 bases and J gave up 3 bases, with 12 bases separating them. CDR1 LNHNV and CDR2 YYDKDF come from the germline V gene (reference sequence). The CDR3 DNA is TGTGCCACCAGCAGAGATCGGGGGGGTTCCAATCAGCCCCAGCATTTT. As protein: CATSRDRGGSNQPQHF.

The CDR3 here is CASSIGPGQGSHEQYF. The CDR3 coding sequence is TGTGCCAGTAGTATAGGCCCGGGACAGGGGTCCCACGAGCAGTACTTC. The chain uses TRBV19 and TRBJ2-7; 10 bases fit TRBD1. The V gene end was trimmed by 1 base and the J gene end by 5 bases; junction bases not matched to a gene: 8. CDR1 is LNHDA and CDR2 is SQIVND in the germline V gene (reference sequence). This CDR3 is 16 amino acids long.

The chain is built from TRBV10-3 and TRBJ2-1; 7 bases align to TRBD2. The CDR3 consists of 13 residues. CDR1 is ENHRY, CDR2 SYGVKD, per germline. The trim removed 6 bases at V and 6 bases at J, leaving 5 bases unmatched. CDR3 protein: CAIRDPGGNEQFF. In DNA, the CDR3 is TGTGCCATCAGGGATCCGGGGGGCAATGAGCAGTTCTTC.

The chain uses TRBV15 and TRBJ2-7; 9 bases agree with TRBD1. The CDR3 spans 16 residues. V lost 3 bases, J lost 6 bases, and 12 bases stayed unmatched. The germline V gene has CDR1 LNHNV and CDR2 YYDKDF (reference sequence). CDR3 residues: CATSSPAGTGSGEQYF. The CDR3 DNA reads as TGTGCCACCAGCAGCCCCGCGGGGACAGGGTCGGGCGAGCAGTACTTC.

CDR3 in DNA: TGTGCCAGCAGTGGGGGGGGCCTAGGGTCCAATGAGCAGTTCTTC. This sequence encodes CASSGGGLGSNEQFF. This chain links TRBV28 with TRBJ2-1; a weak D match, TRBD2 (7 bases). Per germline, CDR1 MDHEN and CDR2 SYDVKM. The CDR3 has 15 residues. The V gene lost 5 bases and the J gene lost 6 bases, with 17 bases spanning the gap.

The J gene is TRBJ1-2, the V gene TRBV5-1; D unclear. The CDR3 has 17 residues. Germline V gene sequence: CDR1 SGHRS, CDR2 YFSETQ. Trimming took off 3 bases at V and 5 bases at J, with 23 bases between the two ends. The CDR3 reads CASSSTEGQNVLYGYTF. CDR3 nucleotide sequence: TGCGCCAGCAGCTCCACTGAGGGCCAGAATGTACTTTATGGCTACACCTTC.

This clone has only one observation. This sample includes further DNA sequences coding for the same CDR3. The chain uses TRBV5-1 and TRBJ2-3; maybe TRBD2 (6 bases). The CDR3 is made up of 15 amino acids. Between the trimmed V and J ends, which lost 0 bases and 0 bases, there was a span of 8 bases. CDR1 and CDR2 from the germline V gene are SGHRS and YFSETQ. DNA for the CDR3: TGCGCCAGCAGCTTGGGGGGAGGCAGCACAGATACGCAGTATTTT. Amino acids: CASSLGGGSTDTQYF.

The CDR3 reads CAIGSGPGDGYTF. CDR3 in DNA: TGTGCCATCGGTTCAGGGCCAGGAGATGGCTACACCTTC. The genes are TRBV10-3 and TRBJ1-2, with TRBD1 as a possible D gene (5 bases). The length of the CDR3 is 13 residues. The germline V gene has CDR1 ENHRY and CDR2 SYGVKD. V shed 8 bases and J shed 6 bases, with 16 bases lying between them.

The V call is TRBV5-6, the J call TRBJ2-1; no definite D call. Germline V gives CDR1 SGHDT, CDR2 YYEEEE. The CDR3 length is 15 residues. V lost 1 base and J lost 10, with 18 bases in between. The CDR3, as DNA: TGTGCCAGCAGCTTGTCCGGCAGGCCGACCGTGGAGCAGTTCTTC. This gives the protein CASSLSGRPTVEQFF. Based on the CDR3 plus reference TRBV5-6 and TRBJ2-1, the full variable domain is DAGVTQSPTHLIKTRGQQVTLRCSPKSGHDTVSWYQQALGQGPQFIFQYYEEEERQRGNFPDRFSGHQFPNYSSELNVNALLLGDSALYLCASSLSGRPTVEQFFGPGTRLTVL.

This chain links TRBV5-6 with TRBJ1-2, with 8 bases identical to TRBD1. The germline CDR1 and CDR2 sequences are SGHDT and YYEEEE. The CDR3 covers 16 residues. The ends lost 3 bases at V and 4 bases at J; junction bases unmatched: 11. CDR3 protein: CASSSWTGNNPYGYTF. The CDR3 nucleotides read TGTGCCAGCAGCTCCTGGACAGGGAATAACCCCTATGGCTACACCTTC.

The chain carries TRBV6-5 and TRBJ1-2; TRBD1 might be the D (6 bases). In germline, CDR1 is MNHEY, CDR2 SVGAGI. The V end lost 7 bases, the J end lost 3 bases, and 15 bases lay between the germline ends. This CDR3 has 14 amino acids. DNA of the CDR3: TGTGCCAGCAACTCCGGGACAACAGACTATGGCTACACCTTC. It encodes CASNSGTTDYGYTF.

This chain connects TRBV12-3 or TRBV12-4 to TRBJ2-7, with D maybe TRBD1 (5 bases). CDR3 length: 12 residues. With 5 bases removed from V and 4 bases from J, the gap between germline ends came to 9 bases. The CDR3 loop is CASSLRVYEQYF. DNA for the CDR3: TGTGCCAGCAGTCTCAGGGTGTACGAGCAGTACTTC.

V usage is TRBV14 and J usage is TRBJ1-1; tentative D call: TRBD1 (6 bases). V was shortened by 3 bases and J by 4 bases, with 12 bases between the two germline ends. The CDR3 is made up of 14 amino acids. Germline CDR1 is SGHDN and CDR2 is FVKESK. The CDR3 DNA sequence: TGTGCCAGCAGCCACACAGGGTCTCGCACTGAAGCTTTCTTT. This translates into CASSHTGSRTEAFF.

The CDR3 spells CASSLGQNNYGYTF. The CDR3 DNA sequence: TGTGCCAGCAGTCTAGGACAGAACAACTATGGCTACACCTTC. The chain combines TRBV28 with TRBJ1-2; D is perhaps TRBD1 (6 bases). The CDR3 is made up of 14 amino acids. The germline gives CDR1 MDHEN, CDR2 SYDVKM. V dropped 5 bases and J dropped 2 bases, with 12 bases sitting between them.

Only a few counts were recorded for this clone. The CDR3 region has the DNA TGTGCCAGCAGCTTGGAGGGGCGTTTCAATCAGCCCCAGCATTTT. Residues: CASSLEGRFNQPQHF. The rearrangement joins TRBV5-8 to TRBJ1-5, with TRBD1 as a possible D gene (5 bases). The CDR3 covers 15 residues. V lost 0 bases and J 3 bases, leaving 10 bases between the germline ends. Germline values: CDR1 SGHTS, CDR2 YDEGEE.

This clone was picked up a small number of times. This sample also contains other DNA sequences that code for the same CDR3. The V gene is TRBV5-1, the J gene TRBJ2-2; 11 bases match TRBD1. Germline V gene lookup returns CDR1 SGHRS and CDR2 YFSETQ. This CDR3 has 15 amino acids. Trimming cost V 3 bases and J 4 bases; bases outside gene matches: 2. The CDR3 loop is CASSWGQGGTGELFF. CDR3 coding DNA: TGCGCCAGCAGCTGGGGACAGGGGGGCACCGGGGAGCTGTTTTTT.

This chain uses TRBV30 with TRBJ2-1; 11 bases map to TRBD2. Germline V gene lookup returns CDR1 GTSNPN and CDR2 SVGIG (reference sequence). The ends lost 5 bases at V and 6 bases at J; junction bases unmatched: 9. The CDR3 runs to 15 residues. The CDR3 bases are TGTGCCTGGTCCGTACTAGCGGGAGTACGCAATGAGCAGTTCTTC. Translating gives CAWSVLAGVRNEQFF. The complete variable domain, with remaining parts taken from reference TRBV30 and TRBJ2-1, reads SQTIHQWPATLVQPVGSPLSLECTVEGTSNPNLYWYRQAAGRGLQLLFYSVGIGQISSEVPQNLSASRPQDRQFILSSKKLLLSDSGFYLCAWSVLAGVRNEQFFGPGTRLTVL.

This chain joins TRBV7-3 and TRBJ2-3, with a tentative D call TRBD2 (6 bases). V shed 5 bases and J shed 2 bases, with 17 bases lying between them. The germline V gene has CDR1 SGHTA and CDR2 FQGTGA. The CDR3 extends over 16 amino acids. CDR3 coding DNA: TGTGCCAGCAGCCTGAGGCGGACTACTAACACAGATACGCAGTATTTT. It yields the protein CASSLRRTTNTDTQYF.

This clone was counted once. This chain connects TRBV18 to TRBJ2-3; the match to TRBD2 covers 14 bases. Germline V CDR1 and CDR2: KGHSH, LQKENI. V shed 5 bases and J 1 base; nucleotides not matched to a gene: 5. The CDR3 covers 17 residues. CDR3 DNA: TGTGCCAGCTCAGAAGGGACTAGCGGGAGCGGCACAGATACGCAGTATTTT. Amino acids: CASSEGTSGSGTDTQYF. The full variable domain, with the rest looked up from reference TRBV18 and TRBJ2-3, is NAGVMQNPRHLVRRRGQEARLRCSPMKGHSHVYWYRQLPEEGLKFMVYLQKENIIDESGMPKERFSAEFPKEGPSILRIQQVVRGDSAAYFCASSEGTSGSGTDTQYFGPGTRLTVL.

The rearrangement joins TRBV18 to TRBJ2-1, with D possibly being TRBD2 (5 bases). Germline V gives CDR1 KGHSH, CDR2 LQKENI. Deletions cut 3 bases from V and 4 bases from J, with 16 bases between. The CDR3 has 16 residues. The CDR3 DNA reads TGTGCCAGCTCACCCTTGACGATGACTATGTACAATGAGCAGTTCTTC. Translation: CASSPLTMTMYNEQFF. The variable domain in full, completed from reference TRBV18 and TRBJ2-1, reads NAGVMQNPRHLVRRRGQEARLRCSPMKGHSHVYWYRQLPEEGLKFMVYLQKENIIDESGMPKERFSAEFPKEGPSILRIQQVVRGDSAAYFCASSPLTMTMYNEQFFGPGTRLTVL.

The rearrangement joins TRBV19 to TRBJ1-2, with D perhaps matching TRBD1 (5 bases). Germline CDR1 LNHDA, CDR2 SQIVND (reference sequence). V was pared by 4 bases and J by 5 bases, with 17 bases between. The CDR3 is 15 amino acids. Written as DNA, the CDR3 is TGTGCCAGTAGTAGGTCGGAACTAAGGGGATATGGCTACACCTTC. Encoded protein: CASSRSELRGYGYTF.

The chain uses TRBV11-3 and TRBJ1-1; a weak D match, TRBD1 (6 bases). Per the germline V gene, CDR1 is SGHNT and CDR2 is YENEEA. This CDR3 comprises 12 residues. Trimming shortened V by 5 bases and J by 7 bases, and 11 bases separated the two germline ends. CDR3 DNA sequence: TGTGCCAGCAGCACAGGGACGGATGAAGCTTTCTTT. Encoded protein: CASSTGTDEAFF.

The chain employs TRBV7-9 and TRBJ1-6; D is unclear. CDR3 length: 14 amino acids. Germline CDR1 is SEHNR and CDR2 is FQNEAQ (reference sequence). Trimming removed 4 bases at V and 6 bases at J, with 10 bases between. The CDR3 loop reads CASSSPPSNSPLHF. Here the CDR3 DNA reads TGTGCCAGCAGCTCCCCACCCAGTAATTCACCCCTCCACTTT.

The gene calls are TRBV7-2 and TRBJ1-2; D is perhaps TRBD1 (6 bases). The CDR3 sequence is 15 residues long. Germline V gives CDR1 SGHTA, CDR2 FQGNSA. The germline V and J ends were trimmed by 4 bases and 7 bases, with 19 bases remaining between them. For the CDR3, the DNA is TGTGCCAGCAGCTCGCCCTCGGGGGGCGGGTTTGGCTACACCTTC. It encodes CASSSPSGGGFGYTF.